The clone carrying this T cell receptor (beta chain) was seen many times. Its specificity is unknown. Genomic DNA templated the TCR beta VDJ and CDR3 profiling. TCRdb re-analysed the reads in MiXCR, keeping a single row per CDR3 protein. The top ten hold about 15% of the sample, which has about 190,000 distinct CDR3 sequences, around 59% seen once. This specimen comes from a study of CD8+CD57+ T cells in acquired aplastic anemia. For the study at large: CD4+ cell libraries from healthy donors averaged around 9.8 million reads. Study outcomes and limitations: Comparison of patients with controls identified roughly 30 shared CD8+ CDR3 sequences.

The germline V gene has CDR1 SGHDN and CDR2 FVKESK. The CDR3 is 14 amino acids. Trimming left V 7 bases short and J 7 bases short, with 19 bases between. This rearrangement joins TRBV14 to TRBJ1-1; perhaps TRBD1 as D (6 bases). This TCR was sampled from a human donor in good health, serving as a control. Sequencing was done on a sample of sorted CD4+, CD8+, or CD8+CD57+ T cells (not recorded which) from PBMCs. The CDR3 nucleotides read TGTGCCAGCACCCGGAGTAGGGGGGCGGTTGAAGCTTTCTTT. This gives the protein CASTRSRGAVEAFF.